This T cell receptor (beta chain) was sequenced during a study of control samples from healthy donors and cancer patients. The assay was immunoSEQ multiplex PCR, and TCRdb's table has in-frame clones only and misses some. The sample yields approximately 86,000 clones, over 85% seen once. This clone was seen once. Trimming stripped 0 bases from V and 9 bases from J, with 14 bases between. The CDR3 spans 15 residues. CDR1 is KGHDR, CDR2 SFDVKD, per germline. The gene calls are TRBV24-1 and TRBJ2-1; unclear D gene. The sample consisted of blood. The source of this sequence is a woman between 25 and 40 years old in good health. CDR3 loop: CATSDLLRSGGEQFF. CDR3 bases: TGTGCCACCAGTGATTTGCTCCGGTCGGGTGGTGAGCAGTTCTTC.